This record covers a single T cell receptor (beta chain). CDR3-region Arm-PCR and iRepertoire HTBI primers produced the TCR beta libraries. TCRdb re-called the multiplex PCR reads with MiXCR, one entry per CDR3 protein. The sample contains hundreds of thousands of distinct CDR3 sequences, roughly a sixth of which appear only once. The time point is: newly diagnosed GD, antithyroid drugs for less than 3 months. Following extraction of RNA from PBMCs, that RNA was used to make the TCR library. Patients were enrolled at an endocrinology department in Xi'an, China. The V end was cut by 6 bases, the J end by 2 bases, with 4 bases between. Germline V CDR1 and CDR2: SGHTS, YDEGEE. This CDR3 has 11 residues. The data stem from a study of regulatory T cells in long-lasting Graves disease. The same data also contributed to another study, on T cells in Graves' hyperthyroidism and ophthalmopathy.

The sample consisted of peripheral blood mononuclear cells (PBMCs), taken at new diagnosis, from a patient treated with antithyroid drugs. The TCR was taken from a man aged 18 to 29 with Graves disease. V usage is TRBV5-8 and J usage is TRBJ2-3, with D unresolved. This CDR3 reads CASTFTDTQYF. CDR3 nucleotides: TGTGCCAGCACCTTCACAGATACGCAGTATTTT.